The 3 T cell receptor beta chains reported below all come from one sample, sequenced in a study of cytomegalovirus exposure and HLA in healthy donors. This PCR relied on a set of 60 Vbeta primers and 13 Jbeta primers. Only in-frame clones appear in the TCRdb table, and some are missing; sequencing was by immunoSEQ multiplex PCR. The table lists around 140,000 clones, roughly 74% of them singletons, with 2.5% to 4% in the top ten. Sequencing was done on a sample of PBMCs. The receptors derive from a man aged 40-49 years in good health and CMV-seronegative.

This chain links TRBV6-5 with TRBJ1-3; D uncertain. V gave up 0 bases and J gave up 0 bases, with 9 bases separating them. There are 16 residues in the CDR3. From germline, CDR1 is MNHEY and CDR2 SVGAGI. The CDR3 sequence is CASSYSPGSSGNTIYF. The CDR3 DNA reads TGTGCCAGCAGTTACTCGCCTGGGAGCTCTGGAAACACCATATATTTT.

This chain joins TRBV19 and TRBJ1-1; possible D gene TRBD1, 5 bases. V was clipped by 6 bases and J by 8 bases, with 16 bases between them. The germline V gene has CDR1 LNHDA and CDR2 SQIVND (reference sequence). The CDR3 extends over 13 amino acids. CDR3 amino acids: CASSFILTGEAFF. The DNA for the CDR3 is TGTGCCAGTAGCTTCATTCTAACAGGCGAAGCTTTCTTT.

V usage is TRBV27 and J usage is TRBJ1-3; 7 nucleotides agree with TRBD1. Germline CDR1 MNHEY, CDR2 SMNVEV (reference sequence). V shed 2 bases, J shed 0 bases, and the junction held 13 bases outside the gene matches. The length of the CDR3 is 19 residues. The CDR3 spells CASSLGTAPCLSSGNTIYF. As DNA, the CDR3 is TGTGCCAGCAGTTTAGGGACAGCTCCCTGTTTGAGCTCTGGAAACACCATATATTTT.